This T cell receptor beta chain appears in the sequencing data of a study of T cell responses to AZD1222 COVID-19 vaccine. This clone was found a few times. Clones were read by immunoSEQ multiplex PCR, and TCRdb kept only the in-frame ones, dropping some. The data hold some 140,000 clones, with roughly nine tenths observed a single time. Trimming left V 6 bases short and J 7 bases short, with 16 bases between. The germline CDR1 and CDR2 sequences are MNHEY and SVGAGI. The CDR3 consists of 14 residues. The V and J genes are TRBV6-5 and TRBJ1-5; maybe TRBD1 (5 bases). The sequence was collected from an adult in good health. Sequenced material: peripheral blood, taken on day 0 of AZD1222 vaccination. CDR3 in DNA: TGTGCCAGCAGCGAGGGGTCGGGGAGGCAGCCCCAGCATTTT. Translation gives CASSEGSGRQPQHF.